This entry features one T cell receptor (beta chain) sequence. The time point denotes: after dendritic cell vaccination, including at tumor progression/relapse. PBMC sampling occurred before vaccination, two weeks after the third dose, and at progression. V shed 0 bases and J 13 bases; nucleotides not matched to a gene: 4. The CDR3 contains 15 residues. CDR1 SGHVS and CDR2 FNYEAQ come from the germline V gene. The PCR used 60 V beta and 13 J beta primers. Generated by immunoSEQ multiplex PCR, the TCRdb table keeps only in-frame clones and is missing some. The sample records about 87,000 clones, around 83% being singletons. This sample was taken from a study of glioma-infiltrating T cells after dendritic cell vaccination.

The sample here was blood, taken after dendritic cell vaccination. This receptor was identified in a human donor with glioblastoma. J is TRBJ1-6 and V is TRBV7-6; 12 bases are shared with TRBD1. In nucleotides, the CDR3 is TGTGCCAGCAGCTTAGCGGGACAGGGGGCCTCTCCCCTCCACTTT. Translation gives CASSLAGQGASPLHF.